This section outlines one TCR beta chain sequence together with its context. The data are from a study of cytomegalovirus exposure and HLA in healthy donors. In the PCR, 60 Vbeta and 13 Jbeta primers were used. Assay: immunoSEQ multiplex PCR; the TCRdb copy retains only in-frame clones and omits some. The data show some 140,000 clones, over 60% seen once. Germline-derived CDR1 and CDR2 are MDHEN and SYDVKM. CDR3 length equals 14 residues. The V end was cut by 6 bases, the J end by 7 bases, with 15 bases between. The chain recombines TRBV28 with TRBJ1-4; possible D gene TRBD1, 5 bases. The receptor comes from a woman aged 40 to 49 in good health and CMV-seronegative. Sequencing was done on a sample of PBMCs. CDR3 region: CASSLTGGFEKLFF. The CDR3 DNA reads TGTGCCAGCAGCCTCACCGGGGGGTTTGAAAAACTGTTTTTT.